The T cell receptor beta chain described here comes from a study of T cells in Graves' hyperthyroidism and ophthalmopathy. The CDR3 covers 14 residues. V was clipped by 4 bases and J by 0 bases, with 10 bases between them. Germline CDR1 reads MDHEN; CDR2 reads SYDVKM. Hyperthyroidism had been newly diagnosed in patients aged 18 to 65, and its duration was under 2 months. Exclusion of patients followed from uncontrolled infection, other autoimmune disease, pregnancy or lactation. It was at first hyperthyroidism diagnosis, before any ophthalmopathy symptoms, that the blood sample was taken. The PBMCs studied were ones that came from 10 ml fresh peripheral blood. TCR beta CDR3 regions were amplified from RNA. HTBI primers were the set used in a first-round RT-PCR of the TCR CDR3. Using its own MiXCR run on the multiplex PCR reads, TCRdb lists one record per CDR3 protein. The sample has 650,000 to 850,000 distinct CDR3 sequences, roughly a sixth seen once; the top ten hold over 15%.

This clonotype was recorded at least ten times. The chain combines TRBV28 with TRBJ2-7; D is possibly TRBD1 or TRBD2 (5 bases each). The clonotype was recovered from a woman between 45 and 60 years old with Graves' hyperthyroidism that later progressed to Graves' ophthalmopathy. Sample: blood. The CDR3 is CASSSGRRSYEQYF. In DNA form, the CDR3 reads TGTGCCAGCAGTTCGGGACGGCGCTCCTACGAGCAGTACTTC.